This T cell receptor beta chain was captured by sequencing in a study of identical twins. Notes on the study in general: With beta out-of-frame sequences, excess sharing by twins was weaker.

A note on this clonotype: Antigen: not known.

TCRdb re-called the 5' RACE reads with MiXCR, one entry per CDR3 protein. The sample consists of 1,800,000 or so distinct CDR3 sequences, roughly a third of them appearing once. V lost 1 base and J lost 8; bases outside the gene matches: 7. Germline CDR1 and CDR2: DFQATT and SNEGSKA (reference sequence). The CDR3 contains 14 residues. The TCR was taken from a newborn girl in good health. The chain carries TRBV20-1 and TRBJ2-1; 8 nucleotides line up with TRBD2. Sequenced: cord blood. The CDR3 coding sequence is TGCAGTGCTAGAGCGGGAGGGCCGTGGGATGAGCAGTTCTTC. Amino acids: CSARAGGPWDEQFF.